Following are 17 T cell receptor beta chains from one sample sequenced in a study of blood T cell repertoires in COVID-19. TCRdb's copy holds only in-frame clones and misses some; the assay was immunoSEQ multiplex PCR. The table includes some 190,000 clones, 60% to 80% detected once. The source material was PBMCs or T cells enriched from blood (not recorded which). These receptors all come from a man aged 55 to 70 who had been exposed to COVID-19.

This sequence joins TRBV29-1 and TRBJ2-1; 10 nucleotides align to TRBD1. The CDR3 is 14 amino acids. Germline assignment: CDR1 SQVTM and CDR2 ANQGSEA. J was trimmed by 5 bases and V by 7 bases; bases with no gene match: 8. CDR3 protein: CSAARDRGNNEQFF. The DNA for the CDR3 is TGCAGCGCCGCCCGGGACAGGGGAAACAATGAGCAGTTCTTC.

In nucleotides, the CDR3 is TGTGCCAGCAGCTTCAGACAGGGGGCCGTCAATGAGCAGTTCTTC. Amino acids: CASSFRQGAVNEQFF. The chain carries TRBV7-2 and TRBJ2-1; 10 bases are a match to TRBD1. Germline V CDR1 and CDR2: SGHTA, FQGNSA. The CDR3 sequence is 15 residues long. Germline trimming cut 3 bases from V and 6 bases from J; bases unmatched to any gene: 5.

V gene TRBV14 combines with J gene TRBJ1-1; no definite D call. V lost 4 bases, J lost 2 bases, and 8 bases lay in between. The CDR3 consists of 13 residues. Looked up from germline, CDR1 is SGHDN and CDR2 is FVKESK. DNA of the CDR3: TGTGCCAGCAGCCTGGCTCCTAACACTGAAGCTTTCTTT. Residues: CASSLAPNTEAFF.

This clone was seen at least ten times. The genes are TRBV11-3 and TRBJ2-7, with a possible D match to TRBD1 (6 bases). The CDR3 is 13 residues long. Per germline, CDR1 SGHNT and CDR2 YENEEA. V dropped 5 bases and J dropped 5 bases, with 13 bases sitting between them. CDR3 nucleotide sequence: TGTGCCAGCAGCAATTACAGGGAGAACGAGCAGTACTTC. It yields the protein CASSNYRENEQYF. Together with reference TRBV11-3 and TRBJ2-7, the CDR3 gives the full variable domain: EAGVVQSPRYKIIEKKQPVAFWCNPISGHNTLYWYLQNLGQGPELLIRYENEEAVDDSQLPKDRFSAERLKGVDSTLKIQPAELGDSAVYLCASSNYRENEQYFGPGTRLTVT.

This rearrangement joins TRBV6-6 to TRBJ2-1, with 10 bases aligning to TRBD2. The length of the CDR3 is 18 residues. V lost 6 bases to trimming and J lost 1 base; unmatched junction nucleotides: 12. The germline V gene has CDR1 MNHNY and CDR2 SVGAGI (reference sequence). DNA for the CDR3: TGTGCCAGCAGCCGAACTAGCGGGATAAAGACATCCTACAATGAGCAGTTCTTC. Protein product: CASSRTSGIKTSYNEQFF.

V is TRBV12-3 or TRBV12-4 and J is TRBJ1-2, with 7 bases matching TRBD1. The CDR3 has 12 amino acids. V shed 7 bases, J shed 7 bases, and the junction held 6 bases outside the gene matches. For the CDR3, the DNA is TGTGCCAGCACAACGACAGGGCCTGGCTACACCTTC. Translated, it gives CASTTTGPGYTF.

The CDR3 is CASRGATNEKLFF. The DNA for the CDR3 is TGTGCCAGCAGGGGAGCAACTAATGAAAAACTGTTTTTT. The chain links TRBV19 to TRBJ1-4, with D tentatively TRBD1 (6 bases). The CDR3 contains 13 residues. The germline V gene encodes CDR1 LNHDA and CDR2 SQIVND (reference sequence). V gave up 9 bases and J gave up 0 bases, with 8 bases separating them.

The chain links TRBV9 to TRBJ2-1; the match to TRBD2 covers 9 bases. Per germline, CDR1 SGDLS and CDR2 YYNGEE. The CDR3 sequence is 14 residues long. Trimming removed 0 bases from V and 9 bases from J; junction bases left unmatched: 4. The CDR3 bases are TGTGCCAGCAGCGTAGGCGGGGGGGGTTTTGAGCAGTTCTTC. Protein: CASSVGGGGFEQFF.

The V call is TRBV7-3, the J call TRBJ2-7; possible D gene TRBD2, 5 bases. Trimming removed 5 bases at V and 5 bases at J, with 13 bases between. This CDR3 spans 13 amino acids. Per germline, CDR1 SGHTA and CDR2 FQGTGA. CDR3 bases: TGTGCCAGCAGCCAAAGTACGGGGAACGAGCAGTACTTC. Encoded protein: CASSQSTGNEQYF.

In nucleotides, the CDR3 is TGTGCAAGTCGCCCCAGAGTGGACAGGGGAGAGCCCCGAGGTGATCAGCCCCAGCATTTT. Protein product: CASRPRVDRGEPRGDQPQHF. J is TRBJ1-5 and V is TRBV12-2; TRBD1, the table's D call, was not compared with the DNA. TRBV12-2 is a pseudogene. This CDR3 has 20 residues.

CDR3 nucleotides: TGTGCCACCTCCGGGACTAGTTACAATGAGCAGTTCTTC. Translating gives CATSGTSYNEQFF. The chain is built from TRBV24-1 and TRBJ2-1, with 8 bases matching TRBD2. The germline V gene encodes CDR1 KGHDR and CDR2 SFDVKD. The ends lost 9 bases at V and 4 bases at J; junction bases unmatched: 4. CDR3 length equals 13 residues.

This chain joins TRBV24-1 and TRBJ2-1, with 7 positions matching TRBD2. The germline V gene encodes CDR1 KGHDR and CDR2 SFDVKD. Trimming cost V 1 base and J 7 bases; bases outside gene matches: 3. The CDR3 is made up of 14 amino acids. CDR3 nucleotides: TGTGCCACCAGTGATTTTAGACTAGCTAATGAGCAGTTCTTC. Its translation is CATSDFRLANEQFF.

V usage is TRBV5-6 and J usage is TRBJ1-2, with 7 bases lining up with TRBD1. Losses at the gene ends were 3 bases for V and 3 bases for J; bases not matched to a gene: 8. Per the germline V gene, CDR1 is SGHDT and CDR2 is YYEEEE. The CDR3 spans 15 residues. The CDR3 is CASSSQGLGDYGYTF. CDR3 nucleotides: TGTGCCAGCAGCTCACAGGGGCTAGGGGACTATGGCTACACCTTC.

The chain employs TRBV25-1 and TRBJ1-2, with a possible D match to TRBD1 (6 bases). Trimming stripped 4 bases from V and 6 bases from J, with 18 bases between. Germline-derived CDR1 and CDR2 are MGHDK and SYGVNS. CDR3 length: 15 amino acids. The CDR3 coding sequence is TGTGCCAGCAGTGCAACCCGGGGGGGCAGGGATGGCTACACCTTC. This gives the protein CASSATRGGRDGYTF.

The table lists this clone with a few counts. The gene calls are TRBV28 and TRBJ1-4; the D is unclear. Germline V lookup: CDR1 MDHEN, CDR2 SYDVKM. This CDR3 comprises 17 residues. The V end lost 6 bases, the J end lost 0 bases, and 17 bases lay between the germline ends. The CDR3 sequence: CASSGERGAATNEKLFF. The CDR3 nucleotides read TGTGCCAGCAGCGGGGAGAGAGGAGCTGCAACTAATGAAAAACTGTTTTTT.

The V and J genes are TRBV30 and TRBJ1-2; the D gene is possibly TRBD1 (5 bases). Germline V CDR1 and CDR2: GTSNPN, SVGIG (reference sequence). CDR3 length equals 12 residues. CDR3 in amino acids: CGGGQSRYGYTF. Here the CDR3 DNA reads TGTGGGGGAGGACAAAGCCGCTATGGCTACACCTTC. Full variable domain (outside the CDR3, taken from reference TRBV30 and TRBJ1-2): SQTIHQWPATLVQPVGSPLSLECTVEGTSNPNLYWYRQAAGRGLQLLFYSVGIGQISSEVPQNLSASRPQDRQFILSSKKLLLSDSGFYLCGGGQSRYGYTFGSGTRLTVV.

V and J are TRBV29-1 and TRBJ2-5; D is unclear. Deletions cut 2 bases from V and 13 bases from J, with 5 bases between. The CDR3 covers 8 residues. Germline assignment: CDR1 SQVTM and CDR2 ANQGSEA. The CDR3: CSVEPSYF. CDR3 DNA: TGCAGCGTTGAACCATCGTACTTC. Full variable domain (remainder filled in from reference TRBV29-1 and TRBJ2-5): SAVISQKPSRDICQRGTSLTIQCQVDSQVTMMFWYRQQPGQSLTLIATANQGSEATYESGFVIDKFPISRPNLTFSTLTVSNMSPEDSSIYLCSVEPSYFGPGTRLLVL.